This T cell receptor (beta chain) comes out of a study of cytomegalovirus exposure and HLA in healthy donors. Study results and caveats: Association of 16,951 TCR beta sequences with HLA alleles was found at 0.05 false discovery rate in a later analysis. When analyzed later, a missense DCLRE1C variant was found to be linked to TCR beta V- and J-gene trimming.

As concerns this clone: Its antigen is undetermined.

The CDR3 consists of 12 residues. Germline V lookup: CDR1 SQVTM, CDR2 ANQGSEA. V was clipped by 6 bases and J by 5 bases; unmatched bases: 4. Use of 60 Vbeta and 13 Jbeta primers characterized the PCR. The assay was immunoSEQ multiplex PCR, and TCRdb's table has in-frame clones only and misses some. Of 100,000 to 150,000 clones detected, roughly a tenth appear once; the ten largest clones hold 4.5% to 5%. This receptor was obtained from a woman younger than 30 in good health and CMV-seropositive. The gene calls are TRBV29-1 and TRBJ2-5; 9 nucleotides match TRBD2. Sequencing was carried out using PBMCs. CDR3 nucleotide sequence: TGCAGCGTACCTAGCGGGGTGGAGACCCAGTACTTC. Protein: CSVPSGVETQYF.